This is a list of T cell receptor beta chains from one sample in a study of PD-L1 blockade in urothelial cancer. The protocol was immunoSEQ multiplex PCR, while the TCRdb copy is restricted to in-frame clones and leaves out a portion. The sample holds under 30,000 clones, 80% to 85% seen once. The sample in question was PBMCs, obtained around atezolizumab (anti-PD-L1) treatment. The receptors come from a man in his forties or fifties with urothelial cancer. CDR3s include the opening cysteine and the closing phenylalanine or tryptophan. The D gene is left open where the match is weak. Size values are once, few and many counts, or a class for expanded clones, and some rows have none.

V gene	clone size	J gene	D gene	CDR3 protein	CDR3 DNA
TRBV6-5	.	TRBJ1-1	.	CASRNGWAAFF	TGTGCCAGCAGGAACGGATGGGCGGCTTTCTTT
TRBV5-1	.	TRBJ1-1	.	CASSPGGQGYSAFF	TGCGCCAGCAGCCCCGGGGGGCAAGGTTACTCAGCTTTCTTT
TRBV5-1	.	TRBJ1-6	TRBD1	CASSLETGNSPLHF	TGCGCCAGCAGCTTAGAGACAGGGAATTCACCCCTCCACTTT
TRBV5-1	.	TRBJ1-6	.	CASSSQGYNSPLHF	TGCGCCAGCAGCTCCCAGGGGTATAATTCACCCCTCCACTTT
TRBV18	.	TRBJ1-2	.	CASSPTPGSYYGYTF	TGTGCCAGCTCACCTACCCCCGGGAGTTACTATGGCTACACCTTC
TRBV5-1	.	TRBJ2-1	TRBD1	CASSLGGQGFPYNEQFF	TGCGCCAGCAGCTTGGGGGGACAGGGGTTCCCCTACAATGAGCAGTTCTTC
TRBV2	.	TRBJ2-4	.	CASMMGRLAKNIQYF	TGTGCCAGCATGATGGGGCGCTTAGCCAAAAACATTCAGTACTTC
TRBV29-1	.	TRBJ1-1	TRBD1	CSVKGAGGRTEAFF	TGCAGCGTTAAGGGGGCCGGGGGTCGCACTGAAGCTTTCTTT
TRBV6-5	.	TRBJ2-2	.	CASSYSGPLGGGELFF	TGTGCCAGCAGTTACTCCGGCCCCCTCGGAGGCGGGGAGCTGTTTTTT
TRBV18	.	TRBJ2-3	TRBD2	CASSPFLAGARDTQYF	TGTGCCAGCTCACCGTTCTTAGCGGGGGCTCGGGATACGCAGTATTTT
TRBV6-4	.	TRBJ2-2	.	CASSAEVNTGELFF	TGTGCCAGCAGCGCGGAGGTGAACACCGGGGAGCTGTTTTTT
TRBV7-9	.	TRBJ2-1	TRBD1	CASIAPGGEQFF	TGTGCCAGCATCGCACCAGGGGGTGAGCAGTTCTTC
TRBV5-1	.	TRBJ1-6	TRBD1	CASGEGQGSYNSPLHF	TGCGCCAGCGGGGAGGGACAGGGGAGTTATAATTCACCCCTCCACTTT
TRBV6-1	.	TRBJ1-1	.	CASSADIRGTEAFF	TGTGCCAGCAGTGCAGATATTCGGGGCACTGAAGCTTTCTTT
TRBV7-2	few	TRBJ2-5	TRBD2	CASSLASGAQETQYF	TGTGCCAGCAGCTTAGCTAGCGGGGCTCAAGAGACCCAGTACTTC
TRBV11-2	.	TRBJ1-2	TRBD1	CASSKGQGSGYTF	TGTGCCAGCAGCAAGGGACAGGGAAGTGGCTACACCTTC
TRBV4-2	.	TRBJ2-1	.	CASSQDPARLSEQFF	TGTGCCAGCAGCCAAGATCCAGCTAGACTTAGTGAGCAGTTCTTC
TRBV28	once	TRBJ2-2	.	CAVITGNTGELFF	TGTGCCGTCATCACAGGGAACACCGGGGAGCTGTTTTTT
TRBV5-1	.	TRBJ2-1	TRBD2	CASSSLTSVNEQFF	TGCGCCAGCAGCTCGCTGACTAGCGTCAATGAGCAGTTCTTC
TRBV10-3	once	TRBJ2-1	TRBD2	CAIRTSGGGWQQFF	TGTGCCATCCGGACTAGCGGGGGGGGGTGGCAGCAGTTCTTC
TRBV9	.	TRBJ2-1	.	CASSVEGFGEQFF	TGTGCCAGCAGCGTAGAGGGGTTTGGTGAGCAGTTCTTC
TRBV4-1	.	TRBJ1-2	TRBD1	CASSQTGAYNYGYTF	TGCGCCAGCAGCCAAACAGGGGCCTACAACTATGGCTACACCTTC
TRBV2	.	TRBJ2-5	.	CASHNYRSKETQYF	TGTGCCAGCCACAACTACAGGTCCAAAGAGACCCAGTACTTC
TRBV28	.	TRBJ1-1	TRBD1	CASSDRGITEAFF	TGTGCCAGCAGTGACAGGGGTATCACTGAAGCTTTCTTT
TRBV19	.	TRBJ1-3	.	CASIGGLTGNTIYF	TGTGCCAGTATCGGGGGGCTGACTGGAAACACCATATATTTT
TRBV15	.	TRBJ2-2	TRBD1	CATSPAGGVRTGELFF	TGTGCCACCAGCCCCGCAGGGGGCGTACGGACCGGGGAGCTGTTTTTT
TRBV5-1	.	TRBJ2-1	TRBD2	CASSLTSGGPHEQFF	TGCGCCAGCAGCTTGACTAGCGGGGGCCCCCATGAGCAGTTCTTC
TRBV18	.	TRBJ1-1	TRBD1	CASSPGQGGTEAFF	TGTGCCAGCTCACCAGGGCAGGGGGGCACTGAAGCTTTCTTT
TRBV18	.	TRBJ1-1	TRBD1	CASSSTGGNTEAFF	TGTGCCAGCTCATCGACAGGGGGGAACACTGAAGCTTTCTTT
TRBV7-9	.	TRBJ2-2	.	CASSGANTGELFF	TGTGCCAGCAGCGGGGCCAACACCGGGGAGCTGTTTTTT
TRBV10-2	few	TRBJ1-1	.	CASSERGGLRGFF	TGCGCCAGCAGTGAGCGGGGTGGCCTACGGGGTTTCTTT
TRBV2	.	TRBJ1-1	.	CASRPNSFRGNEAFF	TGTGCCAGCAGACCCAATAGTTTCCGGGGAAATGAAGCTTTCTTT
TRBV21-1	.	TRBJ2-1	.	CASSLRDSWNRPNEQFF	TGTGCCAGCAGCCTCCGGGACAGTTGGAACAGGCCCAATGAGCAGTTCTTC
TRBV6-6	.	TRBJ2-1	.	CASSYKGTRENEQFF	TGTGCCAGCAGTTATAAGGGGACTCGGGAAAATGAGCAGTTCTTC
TRBV5-6	few	TRBJ1-3	.	CASSLGGYSGNTIYF	TGTGCCAGCAGCTTGGGGGGCTACTCTGGAAACACCATATATTTT
TRBV6-5	.	TRBJ2-3	.	CASSPKFGAGDTQYF	TGTGCCAGCAGCCCAAAGTTCGGAGCGGGAGATACGCAGTATTTT
TRBV6-5	.	TRBJ1-2	.	CASSYALQGRVGYTF	TGTGCCAGCAGTTACGCCCTGCAGGGTCGGGTTGGCTACACCTTC
TRBV5-1	.	TRBJ2-5	TRBD1	CASSTTGQALGETQYF	TGCGCCAGCAGCACTACTGGACAGGCCCTGGGGGAGACCCAGTACTTC
TRBV7-2	once	TRBJ1-2	.	CASSQGGTGGYTF	TGTGCCAGCAGCCAAGGGGGTACTGGTGGCTACACCTTC
TRBV18	few	TRBJ2-6	.	CASSPSSGAGANVLTF	TGTGCCAGCTCACCAAGCTCGGGAGCTGGGGCCAACGTCCTGACTTTC
TRBV5-4	.	TRBJ2-7	.	CASSSQSNYEQYF	TGTGCCAGCAGCTCGCAGTCCAACTACGAGCAGTACTTC
TRBV19	once	TRBJ1-6	TRBD1	CASGGQGNSPLHF	TGTGCCAGTGGAGGACAGGGAAATTCACCCCTCCACTTT
TRBV29-1	few	TRBJ1-6	TRBD1	CSVGQGYNSPLHF	TGCAGCGTCGGACAGGGGTATAATTCACCCCTCCACTTT
TRBV21-1	.	TRBJ2-6	.	CASSTGSGANVLTF	TGTGCCAGCAGTACAGGTTCTGGGGCCAACGTCCTGACTTTC
TRBV6-1	once	TRBJ2-3	.	CASSDGSTDTQYF	TGTGCCAGCAGTGACGGGAGCACAGATACGCAGTATTTT
TRBV5-6	.	TRBJ1-3	.	CASSWARTANTIYF	TGTGCCAGCAGCTGGGCCCGGACAGCCAACACCATATATTTT
TRBV4-2	once	TRBJ2-2	.	CASSQEAGLSSRTRTGELFF	TGTGCCAGCAGCCAAGAGGCGGGACTGTCTTCTCGGACGAGAACCGGGGAGCTGTTTTTT
TRBV11-2	medium-sized	TRBJ1-1	.	CASSLDMNTEAFF	TGTGCCAGCAGCTTAGATATGAACACTGAAGCTTTCTTT
TRBV6-4	.	TRBJ2-3	TRBD1	CASSAGTGGTDTQYF	TGTGCCAGCAGCGCCGGGACAGGGGGCACAGATACGCAGTATTTT
TRBV5-4	once	TRBJ2-1	TRBD2	CASSSDSGRRVNEQFF	TGTGCCAGCAGCTCAGATAGCGGGAGGCGGGTCAATGAGCAGTTCTTC
TRBV30	.	TRBJ1-4	TRBD1	CAWEQGLGNEKLFF	TGTGCCTGGGAACAGGGGCTGGGGAATGAAAAACTGTTTTTT
TRBV4-1	.	TRBJ1-6	TRBD1	CASSQVPGQGNNSPLHF	TGCGCCAGCAGCCAAGTCCCGGGACAGGGAAATAATTCACCCCTCCACTTT
TRBV2	.	TRBJ2-5	TRBD1	CATTGWQGAIGQYF	TGTGCCACCACGGGATGGCAGGGGGCGATTGGCCAGTACTTC
TRBV28	once	TRBJ1-5	TRBD1	CASTLTDREAQHF	TGTGCCAGCACCTTAACGGACAGGGAGGCCCAGCATTTT
TRBV9	.	TRBJ2-1	TRBD2	CASSVAGTSGSYNEQFF	TGTGCCAGCAGCGTAGCGGGAACTAGCGGCTCCTACAATGAGCAGTTCTTC
TRBV12-5	.	TRBJ1-2	TRBD1	CASGLGTGVYGYTF	TGTGCTAGTGGTTTGGGGACAGGTGTCTATGGCTACACCTTC